These T cell receptor beta chains were read from a single sample in a study of shared clonotypes between healthy human individuals. Clones were sequenced by immunoSEQ multiplex PCR, and TCRdb holds only the in-frame ones, with some missing. The sample yields about 2 million clones, around 95% seen once. The sequenced sample was naive CD4+ T cells sorted from blood. The receptors were sampled from a man younger than 35 in good health. Each CDR3 is given with its conserved first and last residue. A D gene is named only where the DNA matches it firmly. The size entry is marked missing in some rows and otherwise reads once, few, many or a size class.

TRBJ1-2 NA 11 once TRBV5-8 TGTGCCAGCAGCTCAACTGAGGGGTACACCTTC CASSSTEGYTF
TRBJ2-7 NA 16 NA TRBV5-8 TGTGCCAGCAGCTTGGCCTTGAAGGCCTACTCCTACGAGCAGTACTTC CASSLALKAYSYEQYF
TRBJ2-7 NA 16 NA TRBV12-5 TGTGCTAGTGGTGCCCCTGGTTGGGAAACCACCTACGAGCAGTACTTC CASGAPGWETTYEQYF
TRBJ2-3 NA 13 NA TRBV2 TGTGCCAGCAGTGCGTATATCACAGATACGCAGTATTTT CASSAYITDTQYF
TRBJ2-1 TRBD2 13 NA TRBV11-2 TGTGCCAGCAGCTCGCCGGGGGGAACAGAGCAGTTCTTC CASSSPGGTEQFF
TRBJ2-4 TRBD1 16 NA TRBV9 TGTGCCAGCAGCGTTACGTGGGGACAGGGCAAAAACATTCAGTACTTC CASSVTWGQGKNIQYF
TRBJ2-6 TRBD2 18 NA TRBV2 TGTGCCAGCAGTCCCGGGACTAGCGGGAAATATGGGGCCAACGTCCTGACTTTC CASSPGTSGKYGANVLTF
TRBJ2-1 NA 15 NA TRBV4-2 TGTGCCAGCAGCCAAGAGCCGGGGCAGCCCAATGAGCAGTTCTTC CASSQEPGQPNEQFF
TRBJ2-7 TRBD2 16 NA TRBV28 TGTGCCAGCAGTTTATACAGACTAGCGGGAGTACGCGAGCAGTACTTC CASSLYRLAGVREQYF
TRBJ2-2 NA 16 once TRBV2 TGTGCCAGCAGTGTACAGGGCCAAATTAACACCGGGGAGCTGTTTTTT CASSVQGQINTGELFF
TRBJ2-7 TRBD2 16 NA TRBV5-5 TGTGCCAGCAGCTTGGTGCAAGCGGGATTCTCCTACGAGCAGTACTTC CASSLVQAGFSYEQYF
TRBJ2-7 NA 11 NA TRBV6-5 TGTGCCAGCAGTTACTTGGCAAAGTTGGACTTC CASSYLAKLDF
TRBJ2-2 NA 15 NA TRBV11-3 TGTGCCAGCAGCTTAAGCCCCGGGACGTCCGGGGAGCTGTTTTTT CASSLSPGTSGELFF
TRBJ2-7 TRBD2 12 few TRBV30 TGTGCCTGGACCGGCGGGAGTTACGAGCAGTACTTC CAWTGGSYEQYF
TRBJ1-3 NA 12 few TRBV19 TGTGCCAGTAGAACAGGGAGAAACACCATATATTTT CASRTGRNTIYF
TRBJ1-4 NA 15 NA TRBV6-1 TGTGCCAGCAGGGAGGGTGGAGGCCTGGGGGAAAAACTGTTTTTT CASREGGGLGEKLFF
TRBJ2-1 TRBD2 19 NA TRBV12-5 TGTGCTAGTGGTTTGCCCTCAGGGACTAGCGGGACCTCGTACAATGAGCAGTTCTTC CASGLPSGTSGTSYNEQFF
TRBJ1-1 NA 14 NA TRBV6-5 TGTGCCAGCAGTAGGTCTAAGAGGGACACTGAAGCTTTCTTT CASSRSKRDTEAFF
TRBJ2-7 NA 13 NA TRBV5-4 TGTGCCAGCAGCTTGGGACGGGATTTCGAGCAGTACTTC CASSLGRDFEQYF
TRBJ1-2 NA 14 NA TRBV19 TGTGCCAGTAGTATGACCACAGGCTCTGATGGCTACACCTTC CASSMTTGSDGYTF
TRBJ2-1 NA 13 NA TRBV7-2 TGTGCCAGCAGCTCACAGACGTGGTATGAGCAGTTCTTC CASSSQTWYEQFF
TRBJ1-1 NA 15 NA TRBV19 TGTGCCAGTAGACCGGCGGACAGAGCATACACTGAAGCTTTCTTT CASRPADRAYTEAFF
TRBJ2-5 NA 14 NA TRBV6-1 TGTGCCAGCAGTGAAGCGCGACAGCAAGAGACCCAGTACTTC CASSEARQQETQYF
TRBJ2-1 NA 15 NA TRBV10-3 TGTGCCATCAGTGATTTCGGGACAACCTACAATGAGCAGTTCTTC CAISDFGTTYNEQFF
TRBJ1-2 NA 15 once TRBV19 TGTGCCAGTAGTATAGGAGGCAGGGGAAGCTATGGCTACACCTTC CASSIGGRGSYGYTF
TRBJ1-1 NA 15 NA TRBV6-5 TGTGCCAGCAGCCGCCCACGGGGCGGCGGCACTGAAGCTTTCTTT CASSRPRGGGTEAFF
TRBJ1-4 NA 11 once TRBV20-1 TGCAGTGTAGGTAGAGGTGAAAAACTGTTTTTT CSVGRGEKLFF
TRBJ1-2 TRBD1 16 NA TRBV10-3 TGTGCCATCAGTGAGATTTCGGGGGACAGGGGTAATGGCTACACCTTC CAISEISGDRGNGYTF
TRBJ1-5 NA 14 NA TRBV30 TGTGCCTGGAGTGTACTAGGAAAAAATCAGCCCCAGCATTTT CAWSVLGKNQPQHF
TRBJ1-1 NA 14 NA TRBV7-9 TGTGCCAGCAGCTTAGTACTTATGAACACTGAAGCTTTCTTT CASSLVLMNTEAFF
TRBJ1-1 NA 11 NA TRBV6-6 TGTGCCAGTAATAGCGACACTGAAGCTTTCTTT CASNSDTEAFF
TRBJ2-7 NA 11 NA TRBV11-2 TGTGCCAGCAGCTGGGAGGAGGGAGAGTACTTC CASSWEEGEYF
TRBJ2-2 NA 14 NA TRBV9 TGTGCCAGCAGCGTAGTTTCTAGCACCGGGGAGCTGTTTTTT CASSVVSSTGELFF
TRBJ2-2 TRBD2 17 NA TRBV9 TGTGCCAGCAGCCGAACGGGGAGTAGCGGGGTGACCGGGGAGCTGTTTTTT CASSRTGSSGVTGELFF
TRBJ2-3 NA 16 NA TRBV5-4 TGTGCCAGCAGCTTGAGGTTAGGACTAAACACAGATACGCAGTATTTT CASSLRLGLNTDTQYF
TRBJ2-1 TRBD2 22 NA TRBV4-1 TGCGCCAGCAGCCAAGCGAGGGATGTAGGGACTAGCGGGACCTACTCCTACAATGAGCAGTTCTTC CASSQARDVGTSGTYSYNEQFF
TRBJ1-1 NA 17 NA TRBV11-2 TGTGCCAGCAGCTTAGGGGCCTCCAGGGACCCCAGCACTGAAGCTTTCTTT CASSLGASRDPSTEAFF
TRBJ2-7 NA 13 NA TRBV5-1 TGCGCCAGCAGCTTGGCAGGCATGAACGAGCAGTACTTC CASSLAGMNEQYF
TRBJ2-1 TRBD2 16 NA TRBV5-6 TGTGCCAGCAGCTTCGGACTAGCGGGGACCTACAATGAGCAGTTCTTC CASSFGLAGTYNEQFF
TRBJ1-1 NA 14 NA TRBV6-4 TGTGCCAGCAGTCCGACAGCTAAGAACACTGAAGCTTTCTTT CASSPTAKNTEAFF
TRBJ2-5 TRBD2 17 NA TRBV9 TGTGCCAGCAGCGTAGCAGCCCCGGGAGCGGGGCAAGAGACCCAGTACTTC CASSVAAPGAGQETQYF
TRBJ2-5 TRBD2 13 NA TRBV10-3 TGTGCCATCAGACTAGCGGGAGAAGAGACCCAGTACTTC CAIRLAGEETQYF
TRBJ2-2 NA 15 NA TRBV5-4 TGTGCCAGCAGCCTTAGCACCCACAACACCGGGGAGCTGTTTTTT CASSLSTHNTGELFF
TRBJ1-4 NA 14 NA TRBV10-3 TGTGCCATCAGTCCGGGACATAGGAATGAAAAACTGTTTTTT CAISPGHRNEKLFF
TRBJ2-1 TRBD2 15 NA TRBV7-9 TGTGCCAGCAGATCCCCGGGACTAGCGGGATATGAGCAGTTCTTC CASRSPGLAGYEQFF
TRBJ2-5 NA 11 NA TRBV6-6 TGTGCCAGCAGTGCCGGGGAGACCCAGTACTTC CASSAGETQYF
TRBJ2-7 NA 13 NA TRBV11-2 TGTGCCAGCAGCTTGGTTAGCGCCTACGAGCAGTACTTC CASSLVSAYEQYF
TRBJ2-5 NA 15 NA TRBV11-2 TGTGCCAGCAGCTTAGCCGGTGGCGGCGGGGAGACCCAGTACTTC CASSLAGGGGETQYF